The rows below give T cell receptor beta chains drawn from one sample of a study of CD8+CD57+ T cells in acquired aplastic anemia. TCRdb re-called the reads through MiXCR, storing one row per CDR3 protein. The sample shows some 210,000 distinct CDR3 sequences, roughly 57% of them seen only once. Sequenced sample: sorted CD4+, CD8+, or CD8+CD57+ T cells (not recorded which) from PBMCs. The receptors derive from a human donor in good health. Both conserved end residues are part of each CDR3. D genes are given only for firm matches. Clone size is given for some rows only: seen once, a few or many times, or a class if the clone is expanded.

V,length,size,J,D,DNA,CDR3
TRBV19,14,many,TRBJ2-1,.,TGTGCCAGTAGTATAGTGGGGAGATTTAATGAGCAGTTCTTC,CASSIVGRFNEQFF
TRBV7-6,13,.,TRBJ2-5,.,TGTGCCAGCAGCTTAGTGCAGGGGGAGACCCAGTACTTC,CASSLVQGETQYF
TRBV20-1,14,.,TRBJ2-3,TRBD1,TGCAGTGCCACACGACAGGGCATCACAGATACGCAGTATTTT,CSATRQGITDTQYF
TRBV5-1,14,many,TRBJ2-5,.,TGCGCCAGCAGCTCACAGGGGGGGGAAGAGACCCAGTACTTC,CASSSQGGEETQYF
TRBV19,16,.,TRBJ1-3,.,TGTGCCAGTAGTATTGCAGCAGCTAGGCCTGGAAACACCATATATTTT,CASSIAAARPGNTIYF
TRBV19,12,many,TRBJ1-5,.,TGTGCCACCAAGGACGGTAATCAGCCCCAGCATTTT,CATKDGNQPQHF
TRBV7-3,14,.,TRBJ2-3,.,TGTGCCAGCAGCCCCCTGGGACAAGCAGATACGCAGTATTTT,CASSPLGQADTQYF
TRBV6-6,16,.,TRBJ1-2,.,TGTGCCAGCAGTTACGGTCGGACAGTCTCTAACTATGGCTACACCTTC,CASSYGRTVSNYGYTF
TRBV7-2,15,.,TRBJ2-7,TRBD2,TGTGCCAGCAGCTTGTTGCTAGCGGGGGACTACGAGCAGTACTTC,CASSLLLAGDYEQYF
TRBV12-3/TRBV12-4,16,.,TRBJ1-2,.,TGTGCCAGCAGTTTGTGGAGAGACCCGGACAATTATGGCTACACCTTC,CASSLWRDPDNYGYTF
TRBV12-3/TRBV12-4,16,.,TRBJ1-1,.,TGTGCCAGCAGCTATGAAAGGGACACCCTGAACACTGAAGCTTTCTTT,CASSYERDTLNTEAFF
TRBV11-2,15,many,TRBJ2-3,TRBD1,TGTGCCAGCAGCTACGCCGGGACAGACACAGATACGCAGTATTTT,CASSYAGTDTDTQYF
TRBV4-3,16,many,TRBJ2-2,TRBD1,TGCGCCAGCAGCCAAGGCCCATCACAGGGGTCCGGGGAGCTGTTTTTT,CASSQGPSQGSGELFF
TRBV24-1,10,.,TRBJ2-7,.,TGTGCCACCCCCCCCTACGAGCAGTACTTC,CATPPYEQYF
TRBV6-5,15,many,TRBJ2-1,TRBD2,TGTGCCAGCAGTTACGGGGCGGGAGCATACAATGAGCAGTTCTTC,CASSYGAGAYNEQFF
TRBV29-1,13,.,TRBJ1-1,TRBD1,TGCAGCGTAGGGACAGGGATCTATACTGAAGCTTTCTTT,CSVGTGIYTEAFF
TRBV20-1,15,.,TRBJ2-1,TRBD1,TGCAGTGCCCCGACAGGGAAATTGGCCTACAATGAGCAGTTCTTC,CSAPTGKLAYNEQFF
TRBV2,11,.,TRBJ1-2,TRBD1,TGTGCCACTACAGGGGGCGGTGGCTACACCTTC,CATTGGGGYTF
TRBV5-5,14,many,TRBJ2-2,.,TGTGCCAGCAGCTTGGCCCCGGGCACCGGGGAGCTGTTTTTT,CASSLAPGTGELFF
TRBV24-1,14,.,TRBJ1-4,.,TGTGCCACCCAAGCACAGGCAACTAATGAAAAACTGTTTTTT,CATQAQATNEKLFF
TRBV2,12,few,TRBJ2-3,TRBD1,TGTGCCAGCAGTCCCACAGGGGGCTCGCAGTATTTT,CASSPTGGSQYF
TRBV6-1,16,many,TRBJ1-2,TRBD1,TGTGCCAGCAGTGAATATTGGACAGGGGGCGCAGATGGCTACACCTTC,CASSEYWTGGADGYTF
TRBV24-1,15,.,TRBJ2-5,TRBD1,TGTGCCACCAGTGACCCAAGGACAGGGAAGCAGACCCAGTACTTC,CATSDPRTGKQTQYF
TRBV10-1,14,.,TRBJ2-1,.,TGCGCCAGCAGTCGGCCGGGAGTAGGCGATGAGCAGTTCTTC,CASSRPGVGDEQFF
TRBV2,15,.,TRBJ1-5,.,TGTGCCAGCAGTGAAAGGACAGTTAGCAATCAGCCCCAGCATTTT,CASSERTVSNQPQHF
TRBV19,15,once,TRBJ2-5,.,TGTGCCAGTAGTATAGATCTTGGGGGCACAGAGACCCAGTACTTC,CASSIDLGGTETQYF
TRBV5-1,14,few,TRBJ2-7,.,TGCGCCAGCAGCGGCGGGGGACAGTCCTACGAGCAGTACTTC,CASSGGGQSYEQYF
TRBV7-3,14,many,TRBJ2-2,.,TGTGCCAGCAGCCCCTGGCTGGGTCCGGGGGAGCTGTTTTTT,CASSPWLGPGELFF
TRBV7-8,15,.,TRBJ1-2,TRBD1,TGTGCCAGCAGCTCACCGGGACAGGAACCGTATGGCTACACCTTC,CASSSPGQEPYGYTF
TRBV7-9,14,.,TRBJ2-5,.,TGTGCCAGCAGCACCTTAGGCGGCAAAGAGACCCAGTACTTC,CASSTLGGKETQYF
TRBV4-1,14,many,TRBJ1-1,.,TGCGCCAGCAACGAAGACAGAGCGAACACTGAAGCTTTCTTT,CASNEDRANTEAFF
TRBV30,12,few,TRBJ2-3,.,TGTGCCTGGAGTTCGGGCACAGATACGCAGTATTTT,CAWSSGTDTQYF